These 2 T cell receptor beta chains came from one sample sequenced in a study of cytomegalovirus exposure and HLA in healthy donors (dated by TCRdb to 2016 to 2017). The library came from the immunoSEQ multiplex PCR assay. The multiplex PCR relied on a mix of 60 forward primers for TCR Vbeta segments and 13 reverse primers for TCR Jbeta segments. The source is immuneACCESS, and TCRdb retained only in-frame sequences with V and J called. Part of the clones is not carried over; for the studies checked, unresolved V genes explain less than half of this, and the remainder is unexplained. Counted in this sample were roughly 180,000 clones; about 9% of them appeared once. The top ten hold roughly 1.4% of the sample. The specimen was PBMCs. The source is a woman aged 25 to 39 in good health and CMV-seropositive.

This clone has only a few counts. The gene calls are TRBV25-1 and TRBJ1-3, with 9 bases aligning to TRBD1. In germline, CDR1 is MGHDK, CDR2 SYGVNS. Unmatched junction bases numbered 10, after V lost 7 bases and J lost 0 bases. This CDR3 spans 17 amino acids. The CDR3 DNA sequence: TGTGCCAGCAAACCGGGACAGGGACGAGACTCTGGAAACACCATATATTTT. The encoded protein is CASKPGQGRDSGNTIYF. The full variable domain, completed using reference TRBV25-1 and TRBJ1-3, is EADIYQTPRYLVIGTGKKITLECSQTMGHDKMYWYQQDPGMELHLIHYSYGVNSTEKGDLSSESTVSRIRTEHFPLTLESARPSHTSQYLCASKPGQGRDSGNTIYFGEGSWLTVV.

V is TRBV13 and J is TRBJ2-5; D is perhaps TRBD1 (6 bases). The J call is in doubt because the DNA end fits TRBJ2-7 better. Germline CDR1 reads PRHDT; CDR2 reads FYEKMQ (reference sequence). CDR3 length equals 13 residues. CDR3 protein: CASGGLGYYEQYF. CDR3 DNA sequence: TGTGCCAGCGGGGGCTTGGGTTACTACGAGCAGTACTTC.